This T cell receptor (beta chain) was sequenced for a study of blood T cells in healthy people across ages. For the second PCR, which ran for roughly 6 to 12 cycles, a sample-barcoded 5' primer and a J-beta primer mix were used. TCRdb ran MiXCR on the 5' RACE reads and lists one entry per CDR3 protein. Among about 560,000 distinct CDR3 sequences listed, about 25% were seen once. CDR1 and CDR2 (germline): MNHEY, SVGAGI. The ends lost 6 bases at V and 4 bases at J; junction bases unmatched: 10. The CDR3 contains 15 residues. These data are also associated with another study on T cells of mothers and their children. That paper adds: In each mother, TCR beta CDR3 reads exceeded 8.5 million; in each child, they numbered approximately 3.3 million. Nobody spotted any persistent microchimeric T cell clones.

The specimen was blood. This chain joins TRBV6-5 and TRBJ1-1; 8 nucleotides match TRBD1. This receptor was taken from a boy younger than 10 in good health. In DNA form, the CDR3 reads TGTGCCAGCAGCTATTCCGGGACAGGACTCACTGAAGCTTTCTTT. Translated: CASSYSGTGLTEAFF.